The T cell receptor (beta chain) under discussion was sequenced for a study of shared clonotypes between healthy human individuals. Study-level information: The donor group consisted of a couple of women and three men, aged 18 to 49. Notes on the study in general: The represented genetic and exposure-history diversity was limited by the small number of donors.

A word on this clone: Its antigen is unknown.

The authors' processing: Junction-only immunoSEQ data arrived without quality scores, meaning filtering differed. This table comes from immunoSEQ multiplex PCR, and its TCRdb copy is limited to in-frame clones, with some not included. The V and J calls and clone size come from that table; D and trimming were worked out from the DNA. The sample shows 800,000 to 1,200,000 clones, roughly 74% of them seen only once. Sequencing used memory CD4+ T cells from PBMCs. Indicated subset: CD45RA-negative fraction. The sequence derives from a man younger than 35 in good health. Some clones in this sample may be carry-over from other donors' samples.

For the CDR3, the DNA is TGCGCCAGCAGCCCCTCCCCTAGCGGGAGTGCCGAGCAGTACTTC. Translating gives CASSPSPSGSAEQYF. V and J are TRBV5-1 and TRBJ2-7, with 10 bases identical to TRBD2. From germline, CDR1 is SGHRS and CDR2 YFSETQ. Trimming took 4 bases from V and 6 from J; bases not matched to a gene: 10. The CDR3 sequence is 15 residues long.